This T cell receptor (beta chain) was retrieved from a study of T cell responses to AZD1222 COVID-19 vaccine. Study-wide points: Baseline serostatus was positive in only a handful of AZD1222 recipients. Nearly half of spike-specific TCRs reportedly target variant regions that are unmutated in the B.1.351 and B.1.1.7 variants. Dominant CD4 TCR responses targeted spike regions 160-218 and 743-854.

For this clone: No antigen is known for it.

Generated by immunoSEQ multiplex PCR, the TCRdb table keeps only in-frame clones and is missing some. The sample consists of approximately 140,000 clones, around 94% of them appearing once. The V and J ends lost 0 bases and 9 bases respectively, with 12 bases between them. Germline CDR1 reads MNHEY; CDR2 reads SVGEGT. The CDR3 consists of 14 residues. The specimen was peripheral blood, collected on day 0 of AZD1222 vaccination. The rearrangement joins TRBV6-2 or TRBV6-3 to TRBJ1-5; perhaps TRBD1 as D (6 bases). The clonotype originates from an adult in good health. CDR3 DNA sequence: TGTGCCAGCAGTTACTCAACAGGGAGGTTGCCCCAGCATTTT. Protein: CASSYSTGRLPQHF.